The clone carrying this TCR beta chain was found a few times. As yet, its antigen is unknown. The entry originates in a study of molecular identifiers for immune sequencing clone quantification. V dropped 0 bases and J dropped 8 bases, with 11 bases sitting between them. The CDR3 consists of 13 residues. Germline lookup yields CDR1 SGHTS and CDR2 YDEGEE. Preparation methods for the bulk TCR libraries were those previously described, with listed TCR primers. One entry per CDR3 protein results from TCRdb running MiXCR on the PCR reads. The repertoire holds about 630,000 distinct CDR3 sequences, roughly 23% seen once, with 0.75% to 0.8% in the top ten. Whole-study findings and limits: A single cell's spiked Jurkat TCR RNA was reportedly detectable among under 1.1 million naive cells. Among effectors, clones above 20 RNA copies held over 98% of molecules; among naive cells, under 1%.

Material for sequencing was naive CD8+ T cells from blood, with Jurkat cell RNA spiked in. As for subset: FACS-sorted CD8+CD4-CCR7+CD45RA+ naive T cells. The chain is built from TRBV5-8 and TRBJ1-1; no firm D call. The TCR sequence derives from a human donor in good health. Some libraries in this study had Jurkat cell RNA spiked in. CDR3 residues: CASSLAPRGEAFF. In DNA, the CDR3 is TGTGCCAGCAGCTTGGCGCCCCGCGGAGAAGCTTTCTTT.